The 3 T cell receptor beta chains in this list originate from one sample, sequenced in a study of tumor-infiltrating lymphocytes in primary liver carcinoma (dated by TCRdb to the late 2010s). TRIzol reagent was used to extract blood RNA from unsorted whole blood, while the DNeasy Blood & Tissue kit provided the germline DNA. TCRdb shows the sequencer as Illumina HiSeq 2500. Starting from about 500 ng total RNA, TCRbeta-specific cDNA was produced by reverse transcription with a constant-region primer and ProtoScript II reverse transcriptase. TCRbeta libraries were built with three nested multiplex PCR rounds, a slightly modified ARM-PCR procedure. Each of the first two PCR rounds ran for approximately 10 cycles and used multiplex TRBV1-TRBV30 forward primers together with a Cbeta reverse primer. Using fastp at Q25 and MiXCR, TCRdb reprocessed the public reads and kept productive beta chains. Duplicate CDR3 protein sequences are folded into a single record with the most common DNA and genes. This sample holds fewer than 350,000 distinct CDR3 sequences; approximately 65% were observed only once. The ten largest clones capture about 6.3% of the sample.

Sequencing was done on a sample of peripheral blood. The receptors stem from a man aged 40-49 years with primary liver carcinoma and hepatitis B virus infection.

Here the CDR3 reads CASEPLSGTDYGYTF. CDR3 in DNA: TGTGCCAGCGAACCTCTTTCCGGGACAGACTATGGCTACACCTTC. The V and J genes are TRBV7-8 and TRBJ1-2; 7 bases match TRBD1. Germline lookup yields CDR1 SGHVS and CDR2 FQNEAQ. The CDR3 has 15 amino acids. V was clipped by 8 bases and J by 3 bases; unmatched bases: 12.

A remark on this clonotype: This may stem from a read error, because a much larger clone lies one nucleotide away. This chain connects TRBV6-2 or TRBV6-3 to TRBJ2-5; TRBD2 matches at 7 bases. CDR1 and CDR2 from the germline V gene are MNHEY and SVGEGT. CDR3 size: 15 residues. The CDR3 DNA reads TGTGCCAGCAGTAAACTAGCGACCATCCAAGAGACCCATTACTTC. Its translation: CASSKLATIQETHYF.

This chain uses TRBV5-6 with TRBJ2-4; no reliable D call. This CDR3 is 15 amino acids long. Germline values: CDR1 SGHDT, CDR2 YYEEEE. Trimming left V 1 base short and J 11 bases short, with 19 bases between. The CDR3 bases are TGTGCCAGCAGCTTGTTCGTACCATTCATGAACGTTCAGTACTTC. Protein: CASSLFVPFMNVQYF.